This TCR beta chain was identified during a study of shared clonotypes between healthy human individuals. Study background: Every donor yielded three CD4 naive, three CD4 memory, two CD8 naive and one CD8 memory plate. General observations from the study: Only blood samples were collected, and tissue repertoires likely differ. The generation probabilities recorded for non-shared clonotypes fell below those of clonotypes shared by all four donors.

Genomic DNA per cell subset filled all wells of several immunoSEQ plates. Measured with immunoSEQ multiplex PCR; TCRdb has only the in-frame clones, and not every one. The sample carries 950,000 to 1,300,000 clones, around 76% recorded once. Germline lookup yields CDR1 ENHRY and CDR2 SYGVKD. V dropped 0 bases and J dropped 0 bases, with 8 bases sitting between them. The CDR3 has 16 residues. Comments on this clone: Antigen: not known.

The clonotype was recovered from a man aged 18 to 29 in good health. Material: memory CD4+ T cells sorted from blood. Subset reported: CD45RA-negative fraction. The chain has TRBV10-3 and TRBJ1-4; D remains ambiguous. This chain's CDR3 is CAISESRVATNEKLFF. CDR3 coding DNA: TGTGCCATCAGTGAGTCGAGGGTAGCAACTAATGAAAAACTGTTTTTT.